This is a list of T cell receptor beta chains from one sample in a study of T-cell memory formation after mild COVID-19. One entry per CDR3 protein, called by TCRdb with MiXCR from the 5' RACE reads. The sample shows roughly 350,000 distinct CDR3 sequences, 25% to 30% of them seen only once. Source material: PBMCs or a T cell subset sorted from them (not recorded which). These receptors all stem from an adult woman who had mild COVID-19 (a few samples of this study predate the infection). Cell type and time point are not known. The CDR3 runs from the conserved cysteine through the conserved F or W. The D gene is left open where the match is weak. Size is stated for part of the rows, as once, few or many counts, or as a class when the clone is expanded.

d_gene: .
j_gene: TRBJ2-2
v_gene: TRBV5-1
abundance: .
CDR3aa: CASSLLTGSGELFF
CDR3nt: TGCGCCAGCAGCCTCCTCACAGGGTCGGGGGAGCTGTTTTTT

d_gene: .
j_gene: TRBJ2-7
v_gene: TRBV9
abundance: .
CDR3aa: CASSVEAYGDEQYF
CDR3nt: TGTGCCAGCAGCGTAGAAGCATATGGCGACGAGCAGTACTTC

d_gene: TRBD2
j_gene: TRBJ2-1
v_gene: TRBV9
abundance: .
CDR3aa: CASSVGLAGAYNEQFF
CDR3nt: TGTGCCAGCAGCGTAGGACTAGCGGGAGCTTACAATGAGCAGTTCTTC

d_gene: TRBD1
j_gene: TRBJ1-1
v_gene: TRBV7-6
abundance: .
CDR3aa: CASSQTGGKTEAFF
CDR3nt: TGTGCCAGCAGCCAGACAGGGGGGAAGACTGAAGCTTTCTTT

d_gene: .
j_gene: TRBJ2-4
v_gene: TRBV7-2
abundance: few
CDR3aa: CASSYTDAKNIQYF
CDR3nt: TGTGCCAGCAGTTATACAGATGCCAAAAACATTCAGTACTTC

d_gene: TRBD2
j_gene: TRBJ2-7
v_gene: TRBV5-1
abundance: few
CDR3aa: CASSLGEGGDEQYF
CDR3nt: TGCGCCAGCAGCTTGGGGGAGGGTGGAGACGAGCAGTACTTC

d_gene: .
j_gene: TRBJ1-2
v_gene: TRBV12-3/TRBV12-4
abundance: few
CDR3aa: CATTYSGASTGGYTF
CDR3nt: TGTGCCACGACCTACAGCGGGGCGTCAACTGGGGGCTACACCTTC

d_gene: .
j_gene: TRBJ2-3
v_gene: TRBV5-1
abundance: few
CDR3aa: CASREGSRTDTQYF
CDR3nt: TGCGCCAGCAGGGAGGGCTCCCGAACAGATACGCAGTATTTT

d_gene: .
j_gene: TRBJ2-2
v_gene: TRBV15
abundance: .
CDR3aa: CAIGSGNTGELFF
CDR3nt: TGTGCCATAGGATCAGGGAACACCGGGGAGCTGTTTTTT

d_gene: .
j_gene: TRBJ2-2
v_gene: TRBV9
abundance: .
CDR3aa: CASSVTPSEGGPRTGELFF
CDR3nt: TGTGCCAGCAGCGTAACCCCTAGTGAGGGGGGGCCAAGGACCGGGGAGCTGTTTTTT

d_gene: TRBD2
j_gene: TRBJ2-5
v_gene: TRBV12-3/TRBV12-4
abundance: .
CDR3aa: CASSWTSGGAGSQETQYF
CDR3nt: TGTGCCAGCAGTTGGACTAGCGGGGGGGCCGGTTCCCAAGAGACCCAGTACTTC

d_gene: TRBD2
j_gene: TRBJ2-1
v_gene: TRBV24-1
abundance: few
CDR3aa: CATSDPRASGGNEQFF
CDR3nt: TGTGCCACCAGTGACCCCAGGGCTAGCGGAGGGAATGAGCAGTTCTTC

d_gene: .
j_gene: TRBJ1-2
v_gene: TRBV19
abundance: many
CDR3aa: CASSIDRNYGYTF
CDR3nt: TGTGCCAGTAGTATCGACAGGAACTATGGCTACACCTTC

d_gene: .
j_gene: TRBJ2-7
v_gene: TRBV6-6
abundance: few
CDR3aa: CASSRPTYEQYF
CDR3nt: TGTGCCAGCAGCCGCCCCACCTACGAGCAGTACTTC

d_gene: TRBD2
j_gene: TRBJ2-5
v_gene: TRBV5-5
abundance: few
CDR3aa: CASSSPPAGEETQYF
CDR3nt: TGTGCCAGCAGCTCCCCGCCAGCGGGGGAAGAGACCCAGTACTTC

d_gene: .
j_gene: TRBJ1-2
v_gene: TRBV6-5
abundance: .
CDR3aa: CASSYSSGGWSDGYTF
CDR3nt: TGTGCCAGCAGTTACTCCTCGGGCGGTTGGTCGGATGGCTACACCTTC

d_gene: TRBD2
j_gene: TRBJ2-1
v_gene: TRBV7-2
abundance: .
CDR3aa: CASSFPAGRDNEQFF
CDR3nt: TGTGCCAGCAGCTTTCCAGCGGGGCGCGACAATGAGCAGTTCTTC

d_gene: TRBD2
j_gene: TRBJ2-3
v_gene: TRBV7-7
abundance: .
CDR3aa: CASSRTSGRTDTQYF
CDR3nt: TGTGCTAGCAGTCGGACTAGCGGGAGGACAGATACGCAGTATTTT

d_gene: .
j_gene: TRBJ2-7
v_gene: TRBV7-2
abundance: .
CDR3aa: CASSLATLYEQYF
CDR3nt: TGTGCCAGCAGCTTAGCTACCCTGTACGAGCAGTACTTC

d_gene: .
j_gene: TRBJ2-2
v_gene: TRBV7-8
abundance: .
CDR3aa: CASSLVGYTGELFF
CDR3nt: TGTGCCAGCAGCTTAGTCGGGTACACCGGGGAGCTGTTTTTT

d_gene: .
j_gene: TRBJ1-1
v_gene: TRBV5-1
abundance: few
CDR3aa: CASSHGGVMNTEAFF
CDR3nt: TGCGCCAGCAGCCACGGAGGGGTGATGAACACTGAAGCTTTCTTT

d_gene: TRBD2
j_gene: TRBJ2-1
v_gene: TRBV5-1
abundance: .
CDR3aa: CASSLAVVAGGPSYNEQFF
CDR3nt: TGCGCCAGCAGCTTGGCCGTGGTAGCGGGGGGGCCGTCCTACAATGAGCAGTTCTTC

d_gene: .
j_gene: TRBJ2-5
v_gene: TRBV2
abundance: many
CDR3aa: CASSLNPQPPETQYF
CDR3nt: TGTGCCAGCAGTCTGAACCCACAGCCCCCAGAGACCCAGTACTTC

d_gene: .
j_gene: TRBJ1-1
v_gene: TRBV10-3
abundance: .
CDR3aa: CAITVKTNTEAFF
CDR3nt: TGTGCCATCACGGTCAAAACGAACACTGAAGCTTTCTTT

d_gene: TRBD1
j_gene: TRBJ1-2
v_gene: TRBV12-3/TRBV12-4
abundance: .
CDR3aa: CASGQGAGYTF
CDR3nt: TGTGCCAGCGGACAGGGTGCTGGCTACACCTTC